These T cell receptor beta chains were read from a single sample in a study of T cells in Graves' hyperthyroidism and ophthalmopathy. TCRdb reprocessed the multiplex PCR reads via MiXCR and lists one record per CDR3 protein. The sample holds about 480,000 distinct CDR3 sequences, approximately 25% seen once. Sequences were obtained from blood. The receptors were sampled from a woman under 40 with Graves' ophthalmopathy. CDR3s include the opening cysteine and the closing phenylalanine or tryptophan. The order of the fields is V gene, clone size, D gene, J gene, CDR3 DNA, CDR3 protein. A D gene is named only where the DNA matches it firmly. Expanded clones get a size class; other rows say once, few or many, or leave the size out.

TRBV6-4	many	.	TRBJ1-3	TGTGCCAGCAGTGACCGAACGACAGCGAGCTCTGGAAACACCATATATTTT	CASSDRTTASSGNTIYF
TRBV6-2/TRBV6-3	many	.	TRBJ1-2	TGTGCCAGCAGTTTTGGCAGGGGCTATGGCTACACCTTC	CASSFGRGYGYTF
TRBV7-9	.	.	TRBJ1-2	TGTGCCAGCAGCTTAGCGACAGATCATGGCTACACCTTC	CASSLATDHGYTF
TRBV2	many	TRBD1	TRBJ1-1	TGTGCCAGCAGTGACCCGGGACAGGGGCGGACTGAAGCTTTCTTT	CASSDPGQGRTEAFF
TRBV29-1	.	TRBD1	TRBJ1-2	TGCAGCGTTATTTGGACAGGGGCTAACTATGGCTACACCTTC	CSVIWTGANYGYTF
TRBV29-1	many	.	TRBJ2-5	TGCAGCGTTGAAGGCCAAGAGACCCAGTACTTC	CSVEGQETQYF
TRBV6-1	once	TRBD1	TRBJ2-4	TGTGCCAGCAGGCCGGGACAGGGGGCGTCTACAGCCAAAAACATTCAGTACTTC	CASRPGQGASTAKNIQYF
TRBV6-5	many	.	TRBJ1-3	TGTGCCAGCACTCTCAGGTCTGGAAACACCATATATTTT	CASTLRSGNTIYF
TRBV6-4	.	TRBD2	TRBJ2-7	TGTGCCAGCCGTGAAGAGGCTAGCGGGAGCTACGAGCAGTACTTC	CASREEASGSYEQYF
TRBV12-3/TRBV12-4	many	.	TRBJ2-7	TGTGCCAGCAGTCGGGGTTCCTACGAGCAGTACTTC	CASSRGSYEQYF
TRBV29-1	few	.	TRBJ2-5	TGCGGGACGGGGACCCAAAGGGAGACCCAGTACTTC	CGTGTQRETQYF
TRBV27	.	.	TRBJ1-2	TGTGCCAGCAGTTTATTCGGGGGGAGGAGCTATGGCTACACCTTC	CASSLFGGRSYGYTF
TRBV28	.	.	TRBJ1-3	TGTGCCAGCACAATGGATGAGGGGGAATCGAGAATAAACACCATATATTTT	CASTMDEGESRINTIYF
TRBV12-3/TRBV12-4	.	.	TRBJ2-3	TGTGCCAGCAGTTTCAGGGAAGGGGGAGGAGATACGCAGTATTTT	CASSFREGGGDTQYF
TRBV5-1	many	.	TRBJ1-1	TGCGCCAGCAGCTTGGACGGGGGCCTGAACACTGAAGCTTTCTTT	CASSLDGGLNTEAFF
TRBV30	many	TRBD1	TRBJ2-7	TGTGCCTGGAGTCACGGGACAGGGGGCTCCTACGAGCAGTACTTC	CAWSHGTGGSYEQYF
TRBV6-5	.	.	TRBJ1-6	TGTGCCAGCAGTTACACCCAGGGACCCAATTCACCCCTCCACTTT	CASSYTQGPNSPLHF
TRBV7-2	few	.	TRBJ2-2	TGTGCCAGCAGCCCTCAGGCCCCCGGGGAGCTGTTTTTT	CASSPQAPGELFF
TRBV6-5	many	.	TRBJ2-5	TGTGCCAGCAGTACGGACCTCCAAGAGACCCAGTACTTC	CASSTDLQETQYF
TRBV20-1	many	TRBD1	TRBJ2-7	TGCAGTGCTGAGGGGGGGGACAGGGGGCCCTACGAGCAGTACTTC	CSAEGGDRGPYEQYF
TRBV19	few	.	TRBJ1-1	TGTGCCAGTATCAGCGGGCGTGGCGCTTTCTTT	CASISGRGAFF
TRBV9	few	TRBD1	TRBJ2-4	TGTGCCAGCAGCGTACAGGGGGCAGGGGACATTCAGTACTTC	CASSVQGAGDIQYF
TRBV12-3/TRBV12-4	many	.	TRBJ2-7	TGTGCCAGCAGTTTACTGAGAGAAGCCTACGAGCAGTACTTC	CASSLLREAYEQYF
TRBV6-5	few	.	TRBJ2-5	TGTGCCAGCAGTTACGTCCCGGGACAAAGCCAAGAGACCCAGTACTTC	CASSYVPGQSQETQYF
TRBV6-5	few	.	TRBJ1-1	TGTGCCAGCAGTTACTCGAGCGAAGGATCTGAAGCTTTCTTT	CASSYSSEGSEAFF
TRBV10-3	few	.	TRBJ2-3	TGTGCCATCAGGGCGACAGGTGGCACAGATACGCAGTATTTT	CAIRATGGTDTQYF
TRBV12-3/TRBV12-4	many	TRBD1	TRBJ2-7	TGTGCCAGCAGTTTAAAAGGGACAGAGAATTACGAGCAGTACTTC	CASSLKGTENYEQYF